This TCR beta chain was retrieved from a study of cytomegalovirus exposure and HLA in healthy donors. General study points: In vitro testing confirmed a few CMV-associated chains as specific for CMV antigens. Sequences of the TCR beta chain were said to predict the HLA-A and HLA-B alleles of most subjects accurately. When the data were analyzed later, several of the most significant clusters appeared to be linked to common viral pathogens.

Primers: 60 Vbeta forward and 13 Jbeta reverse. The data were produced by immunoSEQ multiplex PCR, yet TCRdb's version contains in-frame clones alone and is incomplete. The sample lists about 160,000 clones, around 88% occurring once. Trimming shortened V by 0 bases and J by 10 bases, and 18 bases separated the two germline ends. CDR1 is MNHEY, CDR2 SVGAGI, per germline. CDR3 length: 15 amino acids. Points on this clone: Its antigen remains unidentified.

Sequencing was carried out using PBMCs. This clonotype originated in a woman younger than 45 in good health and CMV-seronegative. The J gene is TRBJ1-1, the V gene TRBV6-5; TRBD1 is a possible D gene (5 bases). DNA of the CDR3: TGTGCCAGCAGTTACTCGAAGGGGCGAGAAGCTGGAGCTTTCTTT. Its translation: CASSYSKGREAGAFF.